The clone carrying this T cell receptor (beta chain) showed up just a few times. Its antigen is still unknown. The V gene end was trimmed by 1 base and the J gene end by 14 bases; junction bases not matched to a gene: 9. Germline V gene lookup returns CDR1 SGHAT and CDR2 FQNNGV. This CDR3 is 14 amino acids long. PCR amplification relied on 60 Vbeta primers (plus 13 Jbeta primers). The data were produced by immunoSEQ multiplex PCR, yet TCRdb's version contains in-frame clones alone and is incomplete. The sample contains roughly 190,000 clones, under 85% of which appear only once. Each donor was nominally healthy when sampled (though unrecorded immune exposures were likely). This specimen comes from a study of cytomegalovirus exposure and HLA in healthy donors. Study as a whole: Drawn from HLA-typed donors, roughly 87 million unique TCRs were held in an early data release. Study results and limitations: Most CMV-associated TCR beta chains appeared HLA-restricted in a later analysis. In a later analysis, V- and J-gene trimming of beta chains associated with a DCLRE1C missense variant, replicated independently.

The sample was PBMCs. The chain carries TRBV11-2 and TRBJ2-1, with 9 bases lining up with TRBD1. The sequence came from a woman between 45 and 65 years old in good health and CMV-seropositive. Written as DNA, the CDR3 is TGTGCCAGCAGCTTAGGGGACAGGGCGCCCCGGGAGTTCTTC. Translating it yields CASSLGDRAPREFF.